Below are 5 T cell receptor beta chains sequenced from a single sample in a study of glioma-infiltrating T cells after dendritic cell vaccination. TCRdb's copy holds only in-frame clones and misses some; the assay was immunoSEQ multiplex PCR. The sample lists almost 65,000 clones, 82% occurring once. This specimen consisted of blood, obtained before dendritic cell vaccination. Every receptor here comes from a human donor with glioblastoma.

DNA of the CDR3: TGTGCCAGCAGTTTATGGGGGCATCAGCCCCAGCATTTT. Translating gives CASSLWGHQPQHF. This rearrangement joins TRBV27 to TRBJ1-5; TRBD1 might be the D (6 bases). Trimming shortened V by 1 base and J by 5 bases, and 6 bases separated the two germline ends. The CDR3 contains 13 residues. CDR1 is MNHEY, CDR2 SMNVEV, per germline (reference sequence).

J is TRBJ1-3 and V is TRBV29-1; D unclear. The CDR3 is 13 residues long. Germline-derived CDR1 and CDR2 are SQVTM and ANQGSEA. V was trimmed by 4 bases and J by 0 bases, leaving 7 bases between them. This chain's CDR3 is CSVAYSSGNTIYF. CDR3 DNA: TGCAGCGTTGCTTACAGCTCTGGAAACACCATATATTTT.

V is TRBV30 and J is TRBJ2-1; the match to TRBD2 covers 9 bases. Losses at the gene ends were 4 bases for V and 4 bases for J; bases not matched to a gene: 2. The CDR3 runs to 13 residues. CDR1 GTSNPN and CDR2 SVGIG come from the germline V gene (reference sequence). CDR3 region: CAWIAGGYNEQFF. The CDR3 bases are TGTGCCTGGATCGCGGGGGGGTACAATGAGCAGTTCTTC.

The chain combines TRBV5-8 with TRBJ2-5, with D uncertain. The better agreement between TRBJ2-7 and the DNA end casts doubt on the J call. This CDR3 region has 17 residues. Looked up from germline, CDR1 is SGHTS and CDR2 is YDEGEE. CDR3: CASSTKTAERSPYEQYF. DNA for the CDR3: TGTGCCAGCAGCACCAAGACCGCGGAGAGGAGCCCCTACGAGCAGTACTTC.

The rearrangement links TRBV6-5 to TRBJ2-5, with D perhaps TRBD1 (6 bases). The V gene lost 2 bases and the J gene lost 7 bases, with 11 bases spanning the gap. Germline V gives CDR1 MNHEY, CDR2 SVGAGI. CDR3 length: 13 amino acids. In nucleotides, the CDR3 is TGTGCCAGCAGTTACCCAGGGGCAGGGACCCAGTACTTC. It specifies CASSYPGAGTQYF.